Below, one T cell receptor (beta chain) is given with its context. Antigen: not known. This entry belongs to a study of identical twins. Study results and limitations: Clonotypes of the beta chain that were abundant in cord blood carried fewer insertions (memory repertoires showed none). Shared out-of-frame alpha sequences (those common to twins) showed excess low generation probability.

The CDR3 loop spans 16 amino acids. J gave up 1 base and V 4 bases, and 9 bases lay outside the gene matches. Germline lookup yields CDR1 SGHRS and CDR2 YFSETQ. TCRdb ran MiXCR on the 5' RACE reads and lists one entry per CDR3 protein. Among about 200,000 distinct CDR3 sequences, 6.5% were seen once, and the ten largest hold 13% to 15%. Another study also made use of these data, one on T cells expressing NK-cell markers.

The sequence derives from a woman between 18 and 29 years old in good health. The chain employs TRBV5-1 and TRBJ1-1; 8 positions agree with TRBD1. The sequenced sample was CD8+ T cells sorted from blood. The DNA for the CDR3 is TGCGCCAGCAGCCTGGGTCCCGGGACAGGGAACACTGAAGCTTTCTTT. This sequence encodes CASSLGPGTGNTEAFF.